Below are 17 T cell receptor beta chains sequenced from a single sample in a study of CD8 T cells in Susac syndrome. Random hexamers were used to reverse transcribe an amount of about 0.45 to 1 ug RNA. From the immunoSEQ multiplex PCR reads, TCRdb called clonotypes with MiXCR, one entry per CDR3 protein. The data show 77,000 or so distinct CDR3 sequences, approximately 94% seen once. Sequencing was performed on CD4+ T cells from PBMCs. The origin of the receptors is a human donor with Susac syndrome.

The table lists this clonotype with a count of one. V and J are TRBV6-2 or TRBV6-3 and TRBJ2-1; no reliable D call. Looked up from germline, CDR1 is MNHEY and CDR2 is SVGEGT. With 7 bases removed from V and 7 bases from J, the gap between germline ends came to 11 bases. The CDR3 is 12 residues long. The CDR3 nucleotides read TGTGCCAGCACCATGGTTGAGAATGAGCAGTTCTTC. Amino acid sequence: CASTMVENEQFF.

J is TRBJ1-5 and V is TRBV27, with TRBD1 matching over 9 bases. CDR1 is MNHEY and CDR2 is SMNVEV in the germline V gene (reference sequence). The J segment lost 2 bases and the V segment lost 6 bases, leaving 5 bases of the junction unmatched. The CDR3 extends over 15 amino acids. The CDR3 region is CASSGDRAGNQPQHF. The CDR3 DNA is TGTGCCAGCAGCGGGGACAGGGCCGGCAATCAGCCCCAGCATTTT.

CDR3 coding DNA: TGTGCCAGCAGCCAAGGCGGGAACGGCTACACCTTC. Its translation is CASSQGGNGYTF. This chain uses TRBV3-1 with TRBJ1-2, with D hard to call. Trimming removed 1 base at V and 8 bases at J, with 8 bases between. The CDR3 is 12 amino acids. The germline CDR1 and CDR2 sequences are LGHDT and YNNKEL (reference sequence).

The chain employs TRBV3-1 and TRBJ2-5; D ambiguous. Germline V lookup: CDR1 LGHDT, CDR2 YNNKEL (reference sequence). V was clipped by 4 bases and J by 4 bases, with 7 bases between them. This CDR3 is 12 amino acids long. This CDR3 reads CASSPRLETQYF. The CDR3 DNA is TGTGCCAGCAGCCCTCGGTTAGAGACCCAGTACTTC.

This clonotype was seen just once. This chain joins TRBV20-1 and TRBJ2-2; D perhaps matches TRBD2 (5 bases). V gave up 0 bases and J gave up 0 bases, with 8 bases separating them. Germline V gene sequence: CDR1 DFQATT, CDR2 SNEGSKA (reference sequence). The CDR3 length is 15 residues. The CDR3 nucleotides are TGCAGTGCTAGAGAAGCGGTTGCGAACACCGGGGAGCTGTTTTTT. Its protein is CSAREAVANTGELFF.

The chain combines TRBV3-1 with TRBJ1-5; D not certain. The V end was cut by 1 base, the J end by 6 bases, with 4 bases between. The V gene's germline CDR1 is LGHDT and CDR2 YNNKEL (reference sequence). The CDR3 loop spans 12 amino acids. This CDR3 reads CASSQGFQPQHF. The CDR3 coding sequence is TGTGCCAGCAGCCAAGGGTTTCAGCCCCAGCATTTT.

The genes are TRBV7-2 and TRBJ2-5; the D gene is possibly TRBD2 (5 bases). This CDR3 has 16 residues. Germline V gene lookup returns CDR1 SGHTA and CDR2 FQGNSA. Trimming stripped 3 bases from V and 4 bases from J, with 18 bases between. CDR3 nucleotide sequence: TGTGCCAGCAGCTTGTTGACTCAACTAGTGGGAGAGACCCAGTACTTC. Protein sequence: CASSLLTQLVGETQYF.

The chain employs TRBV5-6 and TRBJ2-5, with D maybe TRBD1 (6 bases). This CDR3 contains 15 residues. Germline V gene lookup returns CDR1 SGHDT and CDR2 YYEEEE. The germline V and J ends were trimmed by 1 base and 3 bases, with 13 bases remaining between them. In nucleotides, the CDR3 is TGTGCCAGCAGCTTGAAGATAGGGGGAAAAGAGACCCAGTACTTC. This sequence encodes CASSLKIGGKETQYF.

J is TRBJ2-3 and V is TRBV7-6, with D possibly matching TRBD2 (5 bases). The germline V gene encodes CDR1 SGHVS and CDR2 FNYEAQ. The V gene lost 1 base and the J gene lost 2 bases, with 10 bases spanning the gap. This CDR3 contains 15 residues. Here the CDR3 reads CASSLDPGSTDTQYF. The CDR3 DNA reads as TGTGCCAGCAGCTTAGATCCGGGGTCCACAGATACGCAGTATTTT.

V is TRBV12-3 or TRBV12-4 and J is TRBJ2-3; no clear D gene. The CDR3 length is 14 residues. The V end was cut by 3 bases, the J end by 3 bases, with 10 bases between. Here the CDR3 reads CASSLFTGTDTQYF. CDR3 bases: TGTGCCAGCAGTTTGTTTACTGGGACAGATACGCAGTATTTT.

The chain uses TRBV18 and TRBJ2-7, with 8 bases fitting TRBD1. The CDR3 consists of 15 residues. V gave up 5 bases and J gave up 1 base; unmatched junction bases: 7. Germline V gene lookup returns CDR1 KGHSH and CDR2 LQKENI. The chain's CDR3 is CASSSTGQASYEQYF. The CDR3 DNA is TGTGCCAGCTCATCAACGGGACAGGCGTCCTACGAGCAGTACTTC.

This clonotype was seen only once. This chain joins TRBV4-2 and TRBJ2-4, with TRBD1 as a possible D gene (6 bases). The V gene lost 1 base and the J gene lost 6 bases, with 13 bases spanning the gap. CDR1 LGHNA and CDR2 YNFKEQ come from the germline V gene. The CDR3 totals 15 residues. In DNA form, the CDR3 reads TGTGCCAGCAGCCAAGGCCCAGGGGACCCAAACATTCAGTACTTC. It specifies CASSQGPGDPNIQYF.

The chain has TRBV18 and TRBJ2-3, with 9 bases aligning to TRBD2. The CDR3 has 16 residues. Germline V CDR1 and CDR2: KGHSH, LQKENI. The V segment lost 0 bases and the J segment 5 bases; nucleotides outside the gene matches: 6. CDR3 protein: CASSPPYAGGRDTQYF. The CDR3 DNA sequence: TGTGCCAGCTCACCACCGTATGCGGGAGGGAGAGATACGCAGTATTTT.

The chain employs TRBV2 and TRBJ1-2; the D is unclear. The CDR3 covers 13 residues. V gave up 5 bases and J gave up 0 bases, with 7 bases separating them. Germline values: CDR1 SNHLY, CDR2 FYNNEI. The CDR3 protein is CASSQRPNYGYTF. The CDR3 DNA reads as TGTGCCAGCAGTCAACGCCCTAACTATGGCTACACCTTC.

The CDR3 sequence is CASRGQVNTEAFF. CDR3 sequence (DNA): TGTGCCAGCAGGGGACAGGTGAACACTGAAGCTTTCTTT. The chain employs TRBV2 and TRBJ1-1; 8 bases line up with TRBD1. The CDR3 contains 13 residues. The J segment lost 0 bases and the V segment lost 6 bases, leaving 0 bases of the junction unmatched. Germline loops: CDR1 SNHLY, CDR2 FYNNEI.

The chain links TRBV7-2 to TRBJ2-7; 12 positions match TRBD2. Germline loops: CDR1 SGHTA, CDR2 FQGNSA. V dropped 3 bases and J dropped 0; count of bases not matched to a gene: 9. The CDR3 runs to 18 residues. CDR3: CASSLKTSGGRSSYEQYF. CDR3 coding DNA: TGTGCCAGCAGCTTGAAGACTAGCGGGGGCCGGAGCTCCTACGAGCAGTACTTC.

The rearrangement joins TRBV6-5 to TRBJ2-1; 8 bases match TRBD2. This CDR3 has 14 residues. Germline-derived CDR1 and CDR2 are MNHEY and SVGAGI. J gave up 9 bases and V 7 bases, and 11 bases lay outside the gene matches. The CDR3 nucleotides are TGTGCCAGCATCCATTCTCCCGCGGGGGGTGAGCAGTTCTTC. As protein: CASIHSPAGGEQFF.